The clone carrying this T cell receptor (beta chain) was counted ten times or more. The data were obtained in a study of spatial heterogeneity in lung cancer. Single TCR cDNA molecules each had their own unique molecular identifier. MiXCR was run by TCRdb on the 5' RACE reads, yielding one entry per CDR3 protein. Of about 21,000 distinct CDR3 sequences listed, 4.5% to 7% are singletons. Noted time point: sample taken at primary tumor resection. Samples were donated by 72 untreated early-stage non-small cell lung cancer patients. Sequencing of whole RNA from tumor, nontumor lung or frozen PBMC involved no sorting. Germline CDR1 is MDHEN and CDR2 is SYDVKM. The CDR3 has 14 residues. V lost 7 bases, J lost 3 bases, and 4 bases stayed unmatched.

The starting material was PBMCs, obtained at surgery. The chain carries TRBV28 and TRBJ1-5, with 9 positions matching TRBD1. The sequence was collected from a male donor with early-stage non-small cell lung cancer. The CDR3: CASTRTGDNQPQHF. For the CDR3, the DNA is TGTGCCAGCACGAGGACAGGGGACAATCAGCCCCAGCATTTT.